These 19 T cell receptor beta chains came from one sample sequenced in a study of post-analysis software for immune sequencing data. Whole-study results and caveats: Comparison of patients with controls showed a handful of TRBV segments more frequent in patients, TRBV5-6, TRBV5-1 and TRBV20-1 among them.

For these TCRs, the target antigens are not known. Researchers reported that TCR beta cDNA libraries carried unique molecular identifiers. TCRdb called the PCR reads again in MiXCR, with one record for every CDR3 protein. This sample has 380,000 or so distinct CDR3 sequences, with 30% to 45% found just once. The sample was blood. These receptors all stem from a girl aged 10-17 years with multiple sclerosis.

The rearrangement links TRBV7-2 to TRBJ2-5, with a weak D call TRBD1 (7 bases). Germline assignment: CDR1 SGHTA and CDR2 FQGNSA. This CDR3 spans 16 amino acids. Trimming cost V 5 bases and J 7 bases, with 23 bases left between them. CDR3 DNA sequence: TGTGCCAGCAGCCTCTCCGCCCCAGGGGGGTCCGGGACCCAGTACTTC. This encodes CASSLSAPGGSGTQYF. The full variable domain, its missing parts supplied by reference TRBV7-2 and TRBJ2-5, is GAGVSQSPSNKVTEKGKDVELRCDPISGHTALYWYRQSLGQGLEFLIYFQGNSAPDKSGLPSDRFSAERTGGSVSTLTIQRTQQEDSAVYLCASSLSAPGGSGTQYFGPGTRLLVL.

There are a few counts of this clonotype. V gene TRBV4-1 combines with J gene TRBJ2-5, with 10 bases aligning to TRBD1. Trimming took 0 bases from V and 5 from J; bases not matched to a gene: 6. The CDR3 contains 16 residues. Germline V gene sequence: CDR1 MGHRA, CDR2 YSYEKL. The CDR3 nucleotides are TGCGCCAGCAGCCAAGAAGGGACAGGGGCCGCTGAGACCCAGTACTTC. It translates to CASSQEGTGAAETQYF.

The V call is TRBV5-1, the J call TRBJ2-1; possibly TRBD1 or TRBD2 for D (5 bases each). This CDR3 region has 18 residues. Germline V gives CDR1 SGHRS, CDR2 YFSETQ. Trimming shortened V by 0 bases and J by 2 bases, and 18 bases separated the two germline ends. The CDR3 spells CASSLAAPVGVAYNEQFF. The DNA of the CDR3 is TGCGCCAGCAGCTTGGCCGCCCCTGTGGGGGTTGCCTACAATGAGCAGTTCTTC.

As concerns this clonotype: One junction end does not reproduce the germline sequence, and a read error may be involved. In DNA form, the CDR3 reads TGCGCCGGCAGTCCGGACGCCTTTGAAGCTTTCTTT. This encodes CAGSPDAFEAFF. The rearrangement links TRBV5-1 to TRBJ1-1; no firm D call. Germline assignment: CDR1 SGHRS and CDR2 YFSETQ. The CDR3 sequence is 12 residues long.

This clonotype was seen a few times. The chain recombines TRBV4-3 with TRBJ2-7; 7 bases align to TRBD1. V lost 3 bases, J lost 7 bases, and 9 bases stayed unmatched. Germline V lookup: CDR1 LGHNA, CDR2 YSLEER. This CDR3 region has 14 residues. The CDR3 protein is CASSHPTGVPEQYF. The CDR3 region has the DNA TGCGCCAGCAGCCACCCTACAGGGGTTCCGGAGCAGTACTTC.

This clonotype turned up a few times. This sequence joins TRBV5-1 and TRBJ2-1; D unresolved. Per the germline V gene, CDR1 is SGHRS and CDR2 is YFSETQ. Trimming removed 1 base at V and 0 bases at J, with 5 bases between. The CDR3 sequence is 14 residues long. The CDR3 region is CASSLPVSYNEQFF. The CDR3 bases are TGCGCCAGCAGCTTGCCGGTCTCCTACAATGAGCAGTTCTTC. Combining the CDR3 with reference TRBV5-1 and TRBJ2-1 gives the whole variable domain KAGVTQTPRYLIKTRGQQVTLSCSPISGHRSVSWYQQTPGQGLQFLFEYFSETQRNKGNFPGRFSGRQFSNSRSEMNVSTLELGDSALYLCASSLPVSYNEQFFGPGTRLTVL.

V gene TRBV5-1 combines with J gene TRBJ2-3, with 11 bases identical to TRBD2. The CDR3 is 22 amino acids. The ends lost 4 bases at V and 3 bases at J; junction bases unmatched: 25. The V gene's germline CDR1 is SGHRS and CDR2 YFSETQ. CDR3 sequence (DNA): TGCGCCAGCAGCGCCCTCGGATCACTCTTCGTAGCGGGGGGGCCAAAGACAGATACGCAGTATTTT. As protein: CASSALGSLFVAGGPKTDTQYF.

This rearrangement joins TRBV6-5 to TRBJ2-7; perhaps D is TRBD1 or TRBD2 (6 bases each). The J call is uncertain, as TRBJ2-4 better fits the DNA end. This CDR3 has 14 amino acids. CDR1 MNHEY and CDR2 SVGAGI come from the germline V gene. This CDR3 is CASSYDNREDIQYF. The CDR3 nucleotides are TGTGCCAGCAGTTATGATAACAGGGAGGACATTCAGTACTTC.

The V call is TRBV11-2, the J call TRBJ1-1, with D maybe TRBD1 (5 bases). The CDR3 covers 17 residues. V was clipped by 8 bases and J by 1 base, with 23 bases between them. CDR1 is SGHAT, CDR2 FQNNGV, per germline. The CDR3 sequence is CASRANWGEWGNTEAFF. In DNA form, the CDR3 reads TGTGCCAGCCGCGCGAATTGGGGGGAGTGGGGGAACACTGAAGCTTTCTTT. Together with reference TRBV11-2 and TRBJ1-1, the CDR3 gives the full variable domain: EAGVAQSPRYKIIEKRQSVAFWCNPISGHATLYWYQQILGQGPKLLIQFQNNGVVDDSQLPKDRFSAERLKGVDSTLKIQPAKLEDSAVYLCASRANWGEWGNTEAFFGQGTRLTVV.

The gene calls are TRBV5-6 and TRBJ2-1, with 11 positions matching TRBD2. Germline-derived CDR1 and CDR2 are SGHDT and YYEEEE. This CDR3 is built from 16 residues. V lost 1 base to trimming and J lost 4 bases; unmatched junction nucleotides: 4. The CDR3 protein is CASSLTSGGGYNEQFF. CDR3 sequence (DNA): TGTGCCAGCAGCTTGACTAGCGGGGGAGGTTACAATGAGCAGTTCTTC.

This clonotype was seen ten or more times. The J gene is TRBJ1-2, the V gene TRBV12-3 or TRBV12-4; D perhaps matches TRBD1 (6 bases). Trimming shortened V by 6 bases and J by 2 bases, and 13 bases separated the two germline ends. The CDR3 has 14 residues. The DNA for the CDR3 is TGTGCCAGCAGCCTGGGGGGCTCGAACTATGGCTACACCTTC. It encodes CASSLGGSNYGYTF.

J is TRBJ2-6 and V is TRBV18; TRBD2 matches at 11 bases. This CDR3 spans 18 amino acids. J lost 1 base, V lost 3 bases, and 5 bases had no gene match. Germline V gives CDR1 KGHSH, CDR2 LQKENI. CDR3 residues: CASSPGLAERSGANVLTF. The CDR3 DNA sequence: TGTGCCAGCTCACCGGGACTAGCGGAACGATCTGGGGCCAACGTCCTGACTTTC.

This clonotype has just a few counts. The rearrangement uses TRBV4-1 and TRBJ2-3, with 7 bases identical to TRBD2. This CDR3 has 16 residues. The V and J ends lost 3 bases and 2 bases, in that order; junction bases with no gene match: 8. Germline values: CDR1 MGHRA, CDR2 YSYEKL. CDR3 residues: CASSQGNGGVTDTQYF. The CDR3 DNA follows: TGCGCCAGCAGCCAGGGGAATGGGGGGGTCACAGATACGCAGTATTTT.

The V call is TRBV29-1, the J call TRBJ1-1; 7 bases are a match to TRBD1. The CDR3 covers 11 residues. In germline, CDR1 is SQVTM, CDR2 ANQGSEA. The V and J ends lost 3 bases and 11 bases, in that order; junction bases with no gene match: 6. The CDR3 nucleotides are TGCAGCGTTGAGACAGGGACCGAGGCTTTCTTT. Residues: CSVETGTEAFF.

This clonotype was counted only a few times. The V call is TRBV4-1, the J call TRBJ1-5, with D uncertain. Germline values: CDR1 MGHRA, CDR2 YSYEKL. The ends were cut back, 0 bases at V and 0 bases at J, with 12 bases in the middle. The CDR3 covers 17 residues. CDR3 region: CASSQDGTPYSNQPQHF. CDR3 coding DNA: TGCGCCAGCAGCCAAGACGGTACCCCTTATAGCAATCAGCCCCAGCATTTT.

This chain joins TRBV19 and TRBJ2-3; tentative D call: TRBD2 (7 bases). The V gene lost 7 bases and the J gene lost 6 bases, with 11 bases spanning the gap. The CDR3 covers 12 residues. The V gene's germline CDR1 is LNHDA and CDR2 SQIVND (reference sequence). CDR3 sequence (DNA): TGTGCCAGTAATGGCGGGGGCGATACGCAGTATTTT. Protein sequence: CASNGGGDTQYF.

V is TRBV20-1 and J is TRBJ2-5; D is perhaps TRBD1 or TRBD2 (5 bases each). Germline V CDR1 and CDR2: DFQATT, SNEGSKA (reference sequence). The CDR3 has 14 residues. The ends were cut back, 7 bases at V and 4 bases at J, with 19 bases in the middle. CDR3 loop: CSVFPARGGETQYF. CDR3 sequence (DNA): TGCAGTGTGTTCCCGGCCCGGGGCGGAGAGACCCAGTACTTC.

This clonotype was seen a few times. V is TRBV9 and J is TRBJ2-1; TRBD1 agrees at 10 bases. The CDR3 runs to 14 residues. J was trimmed by 7 bases and V by 3 bases; bases with no gene match: 4. Germline V lookup: CDR1 SGDLS, CDR2 YYNGEE. The DNA for the CDR3 is TGTGCCAGCAGCGCGTGGGACAGGGGTAATGAGCAGTTCTTC. Translating gives CASSAWDRGNEQFF.

The chain recombines TRBV4-3 with TRBJ1-2; D remains unclear. The germline CDR1 and CDR2 sequences are LGHNA and YSLEER. This CDR3 region has 12 residues. V shed 6 bases and J shed 8 bases, with 13 bases lying between them. The CDR3 reads CASSWDMEGYTF. The CDR3 DNA sequence: TGCGCCAGCAGTTGGGATATGGAGGGCTACACCTTC.